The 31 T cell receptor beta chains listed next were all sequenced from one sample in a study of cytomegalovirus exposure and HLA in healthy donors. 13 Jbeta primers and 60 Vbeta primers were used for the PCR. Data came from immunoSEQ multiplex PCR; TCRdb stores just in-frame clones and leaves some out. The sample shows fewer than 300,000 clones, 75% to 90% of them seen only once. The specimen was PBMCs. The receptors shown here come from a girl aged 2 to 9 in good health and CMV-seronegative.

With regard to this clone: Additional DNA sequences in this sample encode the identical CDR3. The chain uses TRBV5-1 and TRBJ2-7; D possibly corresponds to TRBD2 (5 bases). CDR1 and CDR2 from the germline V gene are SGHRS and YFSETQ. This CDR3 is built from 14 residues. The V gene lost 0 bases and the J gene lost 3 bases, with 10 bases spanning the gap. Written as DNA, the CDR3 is TGCGCCAGCAGCTTGGGTCCGGGGAGCTACGAGCAGTACTTC. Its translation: CASSLGPGSYEQYF. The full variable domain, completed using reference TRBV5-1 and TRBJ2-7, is KAGVTQTPRYLIKTRGQQVTLSCSPISGHRSVSWYQQTPGQGLQFLFEYFSETQRNKGNFPGRFSGRQFSNSRSEMNVSTLELGDSALYLCASSLGPGSYEQYFGPGTRLTVT.

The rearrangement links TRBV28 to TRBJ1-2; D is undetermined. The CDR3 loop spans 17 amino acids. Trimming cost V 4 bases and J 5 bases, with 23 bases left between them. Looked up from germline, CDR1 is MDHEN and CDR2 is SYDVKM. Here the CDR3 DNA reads TGTGCCAGCAGTTATTGGCCCACCGGACCGGCGGGGTATGGCTACACCTTC. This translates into CASSYWPTGPAGYGYTF.

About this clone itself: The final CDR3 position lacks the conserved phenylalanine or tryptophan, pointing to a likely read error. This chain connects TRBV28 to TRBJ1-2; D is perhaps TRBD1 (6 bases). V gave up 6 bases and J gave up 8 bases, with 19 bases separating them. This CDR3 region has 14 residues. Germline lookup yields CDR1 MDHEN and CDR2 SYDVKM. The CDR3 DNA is TGTGCCAGCAGCCTATCAGGGGATCAGGTCGGCTACACCCTC. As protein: CASSLSGDQVGYTL.

This CDR3 reads CASSLGGTTNQPQHF. The CDR3 DNA reads TGCGCCAGCAGCTTGGGTGGGACAACAAATCAGCCCCAGCATTTT. This rearrangement joins TRBV5-1 to TRBJ1-5; a possible D gene is TRBD1 (6 bases). Trimming pared 0 bases from V and 4 bases from J, leaving 11 bases between. Germline values: CDR1 SGHRS, CDR2 YFSETQ. The CDR3 is 15 amino acids.

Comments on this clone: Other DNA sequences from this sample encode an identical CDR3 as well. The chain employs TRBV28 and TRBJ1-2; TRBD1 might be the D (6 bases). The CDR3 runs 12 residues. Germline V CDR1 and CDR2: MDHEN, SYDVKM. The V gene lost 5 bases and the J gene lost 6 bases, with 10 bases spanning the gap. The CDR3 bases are TGTGCCAGCAGTCGCCAGGGGCATGGCTACACCTTC. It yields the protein CASSRQGHGYTF.

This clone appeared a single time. CDR3 protein: CASSVRGQSQETQYF. The CDR3 DNA sequence: TGTGCCAGCAGCGTTCGCGGCCAGAGCCAAGAGACCCAGTACTTC. The chain links TRBV9 to TRBJ2-5; D gene uncertain. CDR1 is SGDLS, CDR2 YYNGEE, per germline. V dropped 2 bases and J dropped 1 base, with 12 bases sitting between them. The CDR3 totals 15 residues.

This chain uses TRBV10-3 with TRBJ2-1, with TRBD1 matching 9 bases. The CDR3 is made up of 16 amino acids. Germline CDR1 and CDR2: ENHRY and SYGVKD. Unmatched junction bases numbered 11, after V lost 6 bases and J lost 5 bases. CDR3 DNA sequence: TGTGCCATCAGGACCCATGACAGGGGGGGGAACAATGAGCAGTTCTTC. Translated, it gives CAIRTHDRGGNNEQFF.

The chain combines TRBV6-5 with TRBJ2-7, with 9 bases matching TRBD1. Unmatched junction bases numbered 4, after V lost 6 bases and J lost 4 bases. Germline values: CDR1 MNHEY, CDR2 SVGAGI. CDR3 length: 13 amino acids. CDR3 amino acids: CASRTGGGYEQYF. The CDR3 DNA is TGTGCCAGCAGAACAGGGGGCGGATACGAGCAGTACTTC.

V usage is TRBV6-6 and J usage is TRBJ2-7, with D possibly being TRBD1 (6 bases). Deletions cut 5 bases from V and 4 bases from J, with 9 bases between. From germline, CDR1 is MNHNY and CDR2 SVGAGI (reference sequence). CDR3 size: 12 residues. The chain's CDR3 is CASSADSYEQYF. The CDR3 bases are TGTGCCAGCAGTGCGGACAGTTACGAGCAGTACTTC.

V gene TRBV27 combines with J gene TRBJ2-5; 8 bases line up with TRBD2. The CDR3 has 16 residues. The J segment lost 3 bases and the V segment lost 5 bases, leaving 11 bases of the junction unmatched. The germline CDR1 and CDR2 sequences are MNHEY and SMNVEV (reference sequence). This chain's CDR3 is CASSQAGAPDKETQYF. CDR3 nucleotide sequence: TGTGCCAGCAGTCAAGCGGGAGCCCCGGATAAAGAGACCCAGTACTTC.

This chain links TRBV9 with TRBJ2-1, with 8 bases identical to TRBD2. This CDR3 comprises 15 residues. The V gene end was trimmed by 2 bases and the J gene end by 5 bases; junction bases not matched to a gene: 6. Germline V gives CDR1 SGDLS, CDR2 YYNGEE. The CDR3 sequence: CASSVGGGLNNEQFF. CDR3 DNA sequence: TGTGCCAGCAGCGTGGGCGGGGGGCTCAACAATGAGCAGTTCTTC.

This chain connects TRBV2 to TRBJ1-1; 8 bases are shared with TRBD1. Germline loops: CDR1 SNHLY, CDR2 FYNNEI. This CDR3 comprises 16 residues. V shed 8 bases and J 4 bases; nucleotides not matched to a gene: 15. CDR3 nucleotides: TGTGCCAGCTGCTTTGGACAGGGATTATCTTCCACTGAAGCTTTCTTT. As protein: CASCFGQGLSSTEAFF.

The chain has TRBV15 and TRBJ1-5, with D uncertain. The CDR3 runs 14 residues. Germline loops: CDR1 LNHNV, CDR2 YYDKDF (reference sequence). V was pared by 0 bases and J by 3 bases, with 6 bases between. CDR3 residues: CATSRDYTNQPQHF. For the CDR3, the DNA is TGTGCCACCAGCAGAGATTACACCAATCAGCCCCAGCATTTT.

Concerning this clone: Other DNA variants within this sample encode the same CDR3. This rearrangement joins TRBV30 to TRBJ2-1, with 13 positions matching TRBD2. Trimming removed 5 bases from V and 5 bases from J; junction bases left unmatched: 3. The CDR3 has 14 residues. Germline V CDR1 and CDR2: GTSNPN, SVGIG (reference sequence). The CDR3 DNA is TGTGCCTGGGGGACTAGCGGGACGGACAATGAGCAGTTCTTC. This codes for CAWGTSGTDNEQFF.

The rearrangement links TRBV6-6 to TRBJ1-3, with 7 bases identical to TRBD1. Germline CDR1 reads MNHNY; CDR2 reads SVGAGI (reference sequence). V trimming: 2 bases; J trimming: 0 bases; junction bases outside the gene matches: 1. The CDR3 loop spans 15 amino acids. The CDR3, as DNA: TGTGCCAGCAGTTACGGACAGGACTCTGGAAACACCATATATTTT. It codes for CASSYGQDSGNTIYF.

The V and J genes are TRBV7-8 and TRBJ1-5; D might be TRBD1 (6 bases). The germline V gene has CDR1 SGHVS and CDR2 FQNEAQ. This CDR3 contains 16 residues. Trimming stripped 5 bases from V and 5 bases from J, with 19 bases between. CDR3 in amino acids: CASSPTSVGADQPQHF. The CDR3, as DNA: TGTGCCAGCAGCCCGACCTCCGTGGGGGCAGATCAGCCCCAGCATTTT.

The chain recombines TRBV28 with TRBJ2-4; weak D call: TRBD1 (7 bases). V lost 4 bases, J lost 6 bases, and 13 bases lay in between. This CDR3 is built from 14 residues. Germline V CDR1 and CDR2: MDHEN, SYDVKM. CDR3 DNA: TGTGCCAGCAGTTCCTCAGGGGGGAGAAACATTCAGTACTTC. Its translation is CASSSSGGRNIQYF.

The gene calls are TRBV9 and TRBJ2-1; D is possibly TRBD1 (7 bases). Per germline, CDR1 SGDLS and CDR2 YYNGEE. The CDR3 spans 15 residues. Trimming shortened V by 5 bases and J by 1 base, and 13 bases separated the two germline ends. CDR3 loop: CASSTQGGSYNEQFF. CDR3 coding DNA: TGTGCCAGCAGTACCCAGGGGGGTTCCTACAATGAGCAGTTCTTC.

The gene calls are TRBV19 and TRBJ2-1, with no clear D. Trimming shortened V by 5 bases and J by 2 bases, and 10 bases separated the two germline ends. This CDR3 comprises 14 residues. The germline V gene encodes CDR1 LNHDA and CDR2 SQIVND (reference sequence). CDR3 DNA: TGTGCCAGTAGTCGAGATTTCCCCTACAATGAGCAGTTCTTC. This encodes CASSRDFPYNEQFF.

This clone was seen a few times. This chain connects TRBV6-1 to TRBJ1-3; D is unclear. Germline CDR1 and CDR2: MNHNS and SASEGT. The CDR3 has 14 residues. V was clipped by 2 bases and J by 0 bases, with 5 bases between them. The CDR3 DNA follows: TGTGCCAGCAGTGAATGGGCCTCTGGAAACACCATATATTTT. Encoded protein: CASSEWASGNTIYF.

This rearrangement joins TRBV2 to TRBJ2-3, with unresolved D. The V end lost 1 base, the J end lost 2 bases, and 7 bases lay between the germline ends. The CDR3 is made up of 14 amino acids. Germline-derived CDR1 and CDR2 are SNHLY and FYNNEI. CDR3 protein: CASSEVGLTDTQYF. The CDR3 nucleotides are TGTGCCAGCAGTGAAGTGGGCCTCACAGATACGCAGTATTTT.

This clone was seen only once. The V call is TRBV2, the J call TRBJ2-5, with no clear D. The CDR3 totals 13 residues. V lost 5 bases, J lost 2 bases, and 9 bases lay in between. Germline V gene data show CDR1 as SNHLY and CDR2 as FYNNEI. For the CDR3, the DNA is TGTGCCAGCAGTAAGAACAGACAAGAGACCCAGTACTTC. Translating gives CASSKNRQETQYF. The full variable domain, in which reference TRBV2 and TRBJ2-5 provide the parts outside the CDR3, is EPEVTQTPSHQVTQMGQEVILRCVPISNHLYFYWYRQILGQKVEFLVSFYNNEISEKSEIFDDQFSVERPDGSNFTLKIRSTKLEDSAMYFCASSKNRQETQYFGPGTRLLVL.

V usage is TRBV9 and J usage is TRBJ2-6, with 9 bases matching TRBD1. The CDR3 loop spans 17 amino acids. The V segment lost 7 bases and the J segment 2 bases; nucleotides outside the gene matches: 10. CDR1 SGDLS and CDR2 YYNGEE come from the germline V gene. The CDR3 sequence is CASRSRDRVTGANVLTF. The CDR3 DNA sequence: TGTGCCAGCCGCTCCCGGGACAGGGTCACTGGGGCCAACGTCCTGACTTTC. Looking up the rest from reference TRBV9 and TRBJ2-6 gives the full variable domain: DSGVTQTPKHLITATGQRVTLRCSPRSGDLSVYWYQQSLDQGLQFLIQYYNGEERAKGNILERFSAQQFPDLHSELNLSSLELGDSALYFCASRSRDRVTGANVLTFGAGSRLTVL.

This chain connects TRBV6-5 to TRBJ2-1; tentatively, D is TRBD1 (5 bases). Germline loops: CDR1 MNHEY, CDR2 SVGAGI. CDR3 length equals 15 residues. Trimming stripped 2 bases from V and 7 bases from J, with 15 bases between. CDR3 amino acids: CASSYQEPGWNEQFF. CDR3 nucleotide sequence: TGTGCCAGCAGTTACCAAGAACCAGGGTGGAATGAGCAGTTCTTC.

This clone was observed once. The CDR3 DNA reads TGTGCCAGCAGTGAGCTCGGCAGGCTCATCAACCCTAACTATGGCTACACCTTC. Translating gives CASSELGRLINPNYGYTF. V gene TRBV6-1 combines with J gene TRBJ1-2; D gene ambiguous. Germline CDR1 and CDR2: MNHNS and SASEGT. The CDR3 is 18 amino acids. V was clipped by 3 bases and J by 0 bases, with 20 bases between them.

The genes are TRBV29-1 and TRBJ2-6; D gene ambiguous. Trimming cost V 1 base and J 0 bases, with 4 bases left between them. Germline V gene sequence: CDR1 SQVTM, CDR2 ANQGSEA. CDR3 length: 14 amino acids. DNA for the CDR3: TGCAGCGTTGAAGGTAACTCTGGGGCCAACGTCCTGACTTTC. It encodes CSVEGNSGANVLTF. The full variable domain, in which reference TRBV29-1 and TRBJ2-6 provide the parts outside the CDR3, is SAVISQKPSRDICQRGTSLTIQCQVDSQVTMMFWYRQQPGQSLTLIATANQGSEATYESGFVIDKFPISRPNLTFSTLTVSNMSPEDSSIYLCSVEGNSGANVLTFGAGSRLTVL.

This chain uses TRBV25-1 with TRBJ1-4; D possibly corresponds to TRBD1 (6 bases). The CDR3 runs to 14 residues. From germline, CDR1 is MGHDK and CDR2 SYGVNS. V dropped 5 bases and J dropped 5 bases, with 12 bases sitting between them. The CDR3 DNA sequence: TGTGCCAGCAGTAACAGACAGGAAAATGAAAAACTGTTTTTT. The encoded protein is CASSNRQENEKLFF.

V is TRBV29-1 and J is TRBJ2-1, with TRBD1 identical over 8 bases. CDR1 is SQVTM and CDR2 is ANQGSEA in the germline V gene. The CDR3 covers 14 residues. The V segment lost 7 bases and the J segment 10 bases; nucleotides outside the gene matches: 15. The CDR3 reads CSARARQGYYEQFF. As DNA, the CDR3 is TGCAGCGCCCGGGCCCGACAGGGGTATTACGAGCAGTTCTTC.

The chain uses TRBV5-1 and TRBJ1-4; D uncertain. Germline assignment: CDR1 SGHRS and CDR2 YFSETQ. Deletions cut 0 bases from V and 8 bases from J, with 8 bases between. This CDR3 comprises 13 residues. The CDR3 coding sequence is TGCGCCAGCAGCTTGGCTAATAGAGAAAAACTGTTTTTT. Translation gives CASSLANREKLFF. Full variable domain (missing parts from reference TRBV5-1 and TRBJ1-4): KAGVTQTPRYLIKTRGQQVTLSCSPISGHRSVSWYQQTPGQGLQFLFEYFSETQRNKGNFPGRFSGRQFSNSRSEMNVSTLELGDSALYLCASSLANREKLFFGSGTQLSVL.

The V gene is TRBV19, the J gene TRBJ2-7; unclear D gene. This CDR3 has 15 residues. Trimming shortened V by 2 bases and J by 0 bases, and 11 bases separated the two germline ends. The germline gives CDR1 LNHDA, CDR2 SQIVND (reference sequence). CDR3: CASSILRGSSYEQYF. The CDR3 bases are TGTGCCAGTAGTATACTGCGCGGAAGCTCCTACGAGCAGTACTTC.

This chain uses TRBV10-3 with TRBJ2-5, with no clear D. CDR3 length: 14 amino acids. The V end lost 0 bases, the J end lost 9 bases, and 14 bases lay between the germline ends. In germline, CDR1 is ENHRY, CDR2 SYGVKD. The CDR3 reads CAISESEQSRPQYF. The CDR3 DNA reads TGTGCCATCAGTGAGTCGGAACAGTCGAGACCCCAGTACTTC.